This TCR beta chain stems from a study of shared clonotypes between healthy human individuals. Naivety among CD8 cells was defined by CD45RO negativity and positive CCR7 selection, thereby excluding terminally differentiated effector memory CD45RA+ cells. The germline V gene encodes CDR1 SGHRS and CDR2 YFSETQ. This CDR3 is built from 16 residues. Trimming cost V 0 bases and J 2 bases; bases outside gene matches: 3. Clones were read by immunoSEQ multiplex PCR, and TCRdb kept only the in-frame ones, dropping some. The sample holds 1.5 million to 2.5 million clones; just under 95% are singletons and the top ten take 1% to 1.5%.

The receptor was isolated from a young man in good health. V gene TRBV5-1 combines with J gene TRBJ2-3; 10 nucleotides match TRBD2. Source material: naive CD8+ T cells sorted from blood. DNA for the CDR3: TGCGCCAGCAGCTTGGAGCGGGGGGGCGACACAGATACGCAGTATTTT. Amino acid sequence: CASSLERGGDTDTQYF.